This record looks at one TCR beta chain sequence and its context. Its antigen remains unknown. TCRdb's copy holds only in-frame clones and misses some; the assay was immunoSEQ multiplex PCR. The sample records roughly 62,000 clones, 85% being singletons. V lost 0 bases to trimming and J lost 3 bases, with 14 bases between them. Germline V gene lookup returns CDR1 SGHRS and CDR2 YFSETQ. The CDR3 consists of 16 residues. This sample is drawn from a study of OX40 agonist ivuxolimab in advanced cancers. Whole-study context: With a range of about 23 to 85, age averaged roughly 60 years, and around 83% were male. Study findings and constraints: The study found among the lowest clonal expansion in partial responders at 0.1-3.0 mg/kg. There was clonal expansion of CD4+ and CD8+ blood T cells by week 6 at 0.1 to 3.0 mg/kg.

Patients who had autoimmune disease history or got systemic immunosuppression were left out. The starting material was CD4+ or CD8+ T cells sorted from blood, obtained in a trial of the OX40 agonist ivuxolimab. The TCR sequence derives from an adult with an advanced solid tumor such as melanoma, head and neck, liver or kidney cancer. The chain uses TRBV5-1 and TRBJ2-3, with D maybe TRBD1 (5 bases). DNA of the CDR3: TGCGCCAGCAGCTTGGAACGGGCAGGGTCGACAGATACGCAGTATTTT. Protein product: CASSLERAGSTDTQYF. Full variable domain (missing parts from reference TRBV5-1 and TRBJ2-3): KAGVTQTPRYLIKTRGQQVTLSCSPISGHRSVSWYQQTPGQGLQFLFEYFSETQRNKGNFPGRFSGRQFSNSRSEMNVSTLELGDSALYLCASSLERAGSTDTQYFGPGTRLTVL.